What follows are 6 T cell receptor beta chains derived from one specimen sequenced in a study of tumor-infiltrating lymphocytes in primary liver carcinoma. The input was approximately 500 ng total RNA; TCR beta cDNA was made from it with a constant-region primer. Libraries of TCR beta came from three nested multiplex PCR rounds with slightly modified ARM-PCR. In the first two PCR rounds, TRBV1-TRBV30 forward primers were paired with a C-beta reverse primer, and each round lasted roughly 9 cycles. TCRdb re-called the multiplex PCR reads through MiXCR, storing one row per CDR3 protein. The sample holds around 170,000 distinct CDR3 sequences, 60% seen once. Alongside blood RNA obtained from unsorted whole blood, germline DNA was also extracted. The specimen was peripheral blood. Source of these receptors: a man aged 35-49 years with primary liver carcinoma and hepatitis B virus infection.

This rearrangement joins TRBV6-5 to TRBJ2-1; no firm D call. Trimming took off 7 bases at V and 7 bases at J, with 17 bases between the two ends. Germline V lookup: CDR1 MNHEY, CDR2 SVGAGI. This CDR3 has 14 amino acids. The CDR3 bases are TGTGCCAGCACCCCCAGGCTCCTAGGAAATGAGCAGTTCTTC. Its protein product is CASTPRLLGNEQFF.

Comment on this clonotype: One end of the junction fails to match germline, which may point to a read error. The rearrangement uses TRBV11-2 and TRBJ2-1; weak D call: TRBD2 (6 bases). The CDR3 is 15 amino acids. The germline gives CDR1 SGHAT, CDR2 FQNNGV. CDR3 protein: CASSSTSWSYSEQFF. The CDR3 DNA sequence: TGTGCCAGCAGCTCGACTAGTTGGTCCTACAGTGAGCAGTTCTTC.

This chain joins TRBV29-1 and TRBJ2-2; D possibly matches TRBD1 or TRBD2 (5 bases each). There are 12 residues in the CDR3. Germline CDR1 SQVTM, CDR2 ANQGSEA. The V end lost 7 bases, the J end lost 6 bases, and 12 bases lay between the germline ends. Written as DNA, the CDR3 is TGCAGCGGACTGGGGGATGCCGGGGAGCTGTTTTTT. It encodes CSGLGDAGELFF.

In its sample, this clonotype was seen a few times. The V gene is TRBV4-1, the J gene TRBJ1-4; 7 bases line up with TRBD1. With 1 base clipped from V and 5 bases from J, the junction kept 7 bases outside the gene matches. The germline V gene encodes CDR1 MGHRA and CDR2 YSYEKL. This CDR3 has 16 residues. CDR3 amino acids: CASSQGPTGVNEKLFF. The DNA of the CDR3 is TGCGCCAGCAGCCAAGGACCAACAGGGGTAAATGAAAAACTGTTTTTT.

J is TRBJ2-2 and V is TRBV6-2 or TRBV6-3; TRBD2 agrees at 9 bases. Germline CDR1 MNHEY, CDR2 SVGEGT. This CDR3 region has 15 residues. Losses at the gene ends were 2 bases for V and 3 bases for J; bases not matched to a gene: 1. The CDR3 nucleotides read TGTGCCAGCAGTTACCTAGCGGGACACACCGGGGAGCTGTTTTTT. Amino acid sequence: CASSYLAGHTGELFF.

About this clonotype: A single base separates this from a much larger clone, so it may be a read error. The gene calls are TRBV11-3 and TRBJ2-1, with 9 bases that match TRBD2. Germline V gives CDR1 SGHNT, CDR2 YENEEA. The CDR3 is 14 amino acids. CDR3 in DNA: TGTGACAGCAGCGGGGGACTAGCAGGCAATGAGCAGTTCTTC. Protein product: CDSSGGLAGNEQFF.